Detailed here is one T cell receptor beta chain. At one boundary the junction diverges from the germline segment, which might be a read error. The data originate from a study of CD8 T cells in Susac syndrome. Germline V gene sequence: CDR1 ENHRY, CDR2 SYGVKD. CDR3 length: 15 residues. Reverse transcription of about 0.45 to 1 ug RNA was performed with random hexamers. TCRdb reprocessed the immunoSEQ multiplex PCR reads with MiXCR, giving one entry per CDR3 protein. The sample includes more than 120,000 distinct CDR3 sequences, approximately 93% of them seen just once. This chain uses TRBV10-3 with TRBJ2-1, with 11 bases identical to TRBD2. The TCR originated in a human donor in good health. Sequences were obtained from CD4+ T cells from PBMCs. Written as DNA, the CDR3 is TGTGCCATCGGGAGTAGCGGGAGGGCCACACATGAGCAGTCCTTC. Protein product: CAIGSSGRATHEQSF.